Detailed here is one T cell receptor (beta chain). What it binds is unknown. This sample is drawn from a study of Ad26.COV2.S vaccination and SARS-CoV-2 variants. Study results and limitations: The TCR breadth and depth analyses may have produced an underestimate of total T cell responses. Vaccinees displayed broader spike-specific TCR repertoires than placebo recipients. The breadth of spike-specific CD8+ and CD4+ T cell responses after vaccination was reportedly substantial. Across vaccine and placebo recipients, the breadth of non-spike TCRs was similar.

Using immunoSEQ multiplex PCR, the repertoire was profiled, and TCRdb retains in-frame clones only, with some absent. The sample shows over 110,000 clones, 86% of them seen only once. Germline assignment: CDR1 MNHEY and CDR2 SVGAGI. The length of the CDR3 is 14 residues. Trimming pared 11 bases from V and 6 bases from J, leaving 22 bases between. J is TRBJ2-5 and V is TRBV6-5; possibly TRBD1 or TRBD2 for D (5 bases each). Sample: peripheral blood, taken after recovery from COVID-19. The receptor was derived from a human donor who had recovered from COVID-19. This chain's CDR3 is CAANPGPLTQTQYF. As DNA, the CDR3 is TGTGCCGCTAACCCGGGACCCCTCACGCAGACCCAGTACTTC.